This T cell receptor (beta chain) emerged from a study of T cell responses to AZD1222 COVID-19 vaccine. Study-wide results and caveats: Spike-specific TCR depth and breadth grew after two AZD1222 doses. Variant regions that are unmutated are reportedly the target of nearly half of spike-specific TCRs. White British donors predominated, females outnumbered males, and clonal diversity was possibly underestimated.

CDR3 length equals 14 residues. Trimming took off 8 bases at V and 2 bases at J, with 16 bases between the two ends. Germline V gene sequence: CDR1 MNHNY, CDR2 SVGAGI (reference sequence). About this clone: Its antigen remains unknown.

TCRdb's table, derived via immunoSEQ multiplex PCR, lists solely in-frame clones and lacks some. The data show 70,000 to 75,000 clones, around nine tenths seen once. The material was peripheral blood, obtained 28 days after the second AZD1222 dose. The chain employs TRBV6-6 and TRBJ2-7; D is possibly TRBD1 (6 bases). The receptor was isolated from an adult who received the AZD1222 COVID-19 vaccine. In DNA, the CDR3 is TGTGCCAGCGGAAGGACAGCAAACGCCTACGAGCAGTACTTC. This gives the protein CASGRTANAYEQYF.